This T cell receptor beta chain came from a study of blood T cell repertoires in COVID-19. Study in general: Sites in the United States, Italy and Spain provided acute and convalescent COVID-19 samples.

In the authors' methods: Estimated nucleated cell counts came from reference gene primer amplification. Assay used: immunoSEQ multiplex PCR; TCRdb lists only in-frame clones, some missing. Clone size and V and J calls were adopted from that table, with D and trimming inferred from the DNA. Of about 200,000 clones listed, more than 75% are singletons. Cohorts were based on clinical histories the participants reported. The CDR3 consists of 18 residues. Germline V gives CDR1 KGHSH, CDR2 LQKENI. V was trimmed by 5 bases and J by 1 base, leaving 22 bases between them. The chain combines TRBV18 with TRBJ2-3, with TRBD1 as a possible D gene (5 bases). The TCR originated in a middle-aged man with acute COVID-19. Sequenced sample: PBMCs or T cells enriched from blood (not recorded which). The CDR3 DNA reads as TGTGCCAGCTCAACGGGTCCTTATACAGGACCACGCACAGATACGCAGTATTTT. As protein: CASSTGPYTGPRTDTQYF.